This record covers a single T cell receptor (beta chain). Its antigen is still unknown. These data come from a study of early T cells in non-severe SARS-CoV-2 infection. Overall study: Bulk RNA from unsorted whole blood was sequenced; chains were unpaired. Study findings and constraints: Matching against VDJdb likely underestimated virus-specific expansions, favoring anti-spike CD8.

Unique molecular identifiers tagged individual cDNA molecules. A single record per CDR3 protein comes from TCRdb applying MiXCR to the 5' RACE reads. The data hold about 30,000 distinct CDR3 sequences, with roughly 3.9% observed a single time. Losses at the gene ends were 2 bases for V and 3 bases for J; bases not matched to a gene: 2. The length of the CDR3 is 13 residues. Germline loops: CDR1 DFQATT, CDR2 SNEGSKA (reference sequence). The V call is TRBV20-1, the J call TRBJ2-7, with 9 positions matching TRBD1. Material for sequencing was whole blood. This sequence originates from an adult who was a healthcare worker with PCR-confirmed SARS-CoV-2 infection or an uninfected control (not recorded which). The CDR3 loop reads CSARSTGGYEQYF. In DNA form, the CDR3 reads TGCAGTGCTAGATCGACAGGGGGCTACGAGCAGTACTTC.